This T cell receptor (beta chain) was captured in a study of spatial heterogeneity in lung cancer. Looking at the study overall: The donors, around 71 patients with untreated early-stage non-small cell lung cancer, provided the samples. Detection of beta-chain sequences consistently exceeded that of alpha-chain sequences.

TCRdb re-called the 5' RACE reads through MiXCR, storing one row per CDR3 protein. The data show around 110,000 distinct CDR3 sequences, with 10% to 15% seen just once and 16% held by the top ten. The table lists this clonotype with many counts. CDR3 size: 17 residues. In germline, CDR1 is SGDLS, CDR2 YYNGEE. With V trimmed by 4 bases and J by 1 base, 13 bases remained unmatched. The time point: blood at routine non-recurrence follow-up after resection. Tumor, nontumor lung or frozen PBMC supplied whole RNA that was sequenced unsorted. Sequenced material: PBMCs, taken at follow-up. This receptor was obtained from a male donor with early-stage non-small cell lung cancer. The rearrangement links TRBV9 to TRBJ1-2, with 7 bases lining up with TRBD1. Written as DNA, the CDR3 is TGTGCCAGCAGCCCTTCCCCCCGGGACAGCGGTAACTATGGCTACACCTTC. This translates into CASSPSPRDSGNYGYTF.